This T cell receptor (beta chain) was sequenced during a study of cytomegalovirus exposure and HLA in healthy donors. The PCR ran on 60 Vbeta and 13 Jbeta primers. Generated by immunoSEQ multiplex PCR, the TCRdb table keeps only in-frame clones and is missing some. Of approximately 130,000 clones detected, about 81% appear once; the ten largest clones hold less than 10%. The specimen sequenced was PBMCs. The clonotype was recovered from a woman aged 45-65 years in good health and CMV-seropositive.

Written as DNA, the CDR3 is TGTGCCAGCAGCTTACTAGCGGGAGGATGGAATACGCAGTATTTT. Its protein is CASSLLAGGWNTQYF. The chain combines TRBV7-2 with TRBJ2-3; 11 bases fit TRBD2. Germline V gene data show CDR1 as SGHTA and CDR2 as FQGNSA. The V and J ends lost 2 bases and 7 bases, in that order; junction bases with no gene match: 5. CDR3 length: 15 residues.